The next 30 T cell receptor beta chains were all read from a single sample in a study of Ad26.COV2.S vaccination and SARS-CoV-2 variants. Assay: immunoSEQ multiplex PCR; the TCRdb copy retains only in-frame clones and omits some. The sample has fewer than 55,000 clones; 83% are singletons. Sequencing was performed on peripheral blood, taken after recovery from COVID-19. These receptor sequences come from a human donor who had recovered from COVID-19.

This clone has just one count. The V call is TRBV6-6, the J call TRBJ1-1; no clear D gene. The CDR3 extends over 14 amino acids. Germline lookup yields CDR1 MNHNY and CDR2 SVGAGI (reference sequence). The V and J ends lost 0 bases and 1 base respectively, with 6 bases between them. The CDR3 is CASSYSEGNTEAFF. CDR3 bases: TGTGCCAGCAGTTACTCAGAGGGGAACACTGAAGCTTTCTTT.

J is TRBJ2-1 and V is TRBV2; 8 bases map to TRBD2. The CDR3 has 15 amino acids. The germline gives CDR1 SNHLY, CDR2 FYNNEI. Losses at the gene ends were 2 bases for V and 8 bases for J; bases not matched to a gene: 8. The CDR3, as DNA: TGTGCCAGCAGTGAAAGTGGGTCGGGGGGGCATGAGCAGTTCTTC. Its protein is CASSESGSGGHEQFF.

The chain uses TRBV4-2 and TRBJ2-1; 12 positions agree with TRBD2. Germline trimming cut 2 bases from V and 6 bases from J; bases unmatched to any gene: 8. The CDR3 is made up of 17 amino acids. Per germline, CDR1 LGHNA and CDR2 YNFKEQ. CDR3 sequence (DNA): TGTGCCAGCAGCCAACTTCTAGCGGGGGGGCCCTCCAATGAGCAGTTCTTC. This sequence encodes CASSQLLAGGPSNEQFF.

This clone came up once. The chain carries TRBV27 and TRBJ2-7; 10 positions match TRBD1. Germline values: CDR1 MNHEY, CDR2 SMNVEV (reference sequence). This CDR3 has 18 residues. V gave up 2 bases and J gave up 5 bases; unmatched junction bases: 15. The CDR3 loop reads CASSLRGQGSGRGNEQYF. Here the CDR3 DNA reads TGTGCCAGCAGTTTAAGGGGACAGGGGAGTGGGAGGGGCAACGAGCAGTACTTC.

The CDR3 DNA is TGTGCCAGCAGCGTAGATTCAAAGAGGAGGGTTGGCGGGAATGAGCAGTTCTTC. Its translation: CASSVDSKRRVGGNEQFF. V usage is TRBV9 and J usage is TRBJ2-1; perhaps TRBD2 as D (6 bases). CDR1 and CDR2 (germline): SGDLS, YYNGEE. Trimming pared 0 bases from V and 7 bases from J, leaving 23 bases between. CDR3 size: 18 residues. Combining the CDR3 with reference TRBV9 and TRBJ2-1 gives the whole variable domain DSGVTQTPKHLITATGQRVTLRCSPRSGDLSVYWYQQSLDQGLQFLIQYYNGEERAKGNILERFSAQQFPDLHSELNLSSLELGDSALYFCASSVDSKRRVGGNEQFFGPGTRLTVL.

The J gene is TRBJ1-2, the V gene TRBV14; no definite D call. CDR1 and CDR2 from the germline V gene are SGHDN and FVKESK. This CDR3 comprises 13 residues. Trimming took off 4 bases at V and 5 bases at J, with 11 bases between the two ends. The CDR3 nucleotides read TGTGCCAGCAGCCCTCCCGCAGGTTATGGCTACACCTTC. Its translation: CASSPPAGYGYTF.

The chain links TRBV5-6 to TRBJ1-1; D gene ambiguous. Trimming took 4 bases from V and 0 from J, leaving 13 bases between them. The CDR3 has 15 residues. Germline V CDR1 and CDR2: SGHDT, YYEEEE. CDR3: CASSVVAALNTEAFF. In DNA, the CDR3 is TGTGCCAGCAGCGTGGTAGCGGCCTTGAACACTGAAGCTTTCTTT.

The rearrangement uses TRBV5-6 and TRBJ1-1, with a tentative D call TRBD1 (5 bases). In germline, CDR1 is SGHDT, CDR2 YYEEEE. Trimming shortened V by 1 base and J by 4 bases, and 8 bases separated the two germline ends. The CDR3 runs 13 residues. DNA for the CDR3: TGTGCCAGCAGCTTGCAGGGACTCACTGAAGCTTTCTTT. It is translated as CASSLQGLTEAFF.

V and J are TRBV6-1 and TRBJ1-5, with TRBD1 identical over 7 bases. The ends lost 2 bases at V and 2 bases at J; junction bases unmatched: 12. Germline CDR1 MNHNS, CDR2 SASEGT. The CDR3 contains 18 residues. This CDR3 is CASSENRAGGPGNQPQHF. In DNA form, the CDR3 reads TGTGCCAGCAGTGAAAATAGGGCAGGGGGTCCGGGCAATCAGCCCCAGCATTTT.

The gene calls are TRBV11-2 and TRBJ1-2, with D perhaps matching TRBD1 (5 bases). Germline V gene sequence: CDR1 SGHAT, CDR2 FQNNGV. Trimming removed 2 bases at V and 8 bases at J, with 9 bases between. This CDR3 has 12 residues. CDR3 loop: CASSLRGPGYTF. The CDR3 region has the DNA TGTGCCAGCAGCTTACGGGGCCCGGGCTACACCTTC.

The chain is built from TRBV24-1 and TRBJ1-5; 9 bases fit TRBD1. Germline assignment: CDR1 KGHDR and CDR2 SFDVKD. V trimming: 4 bases; J trimming: 6 bases; junction bases outside the gene matches: 18. The CDR3 loop spans 19 amino acids. The CDR3 region has the DNA TGTGCCACCAGTGACCCACCGCGGGACAGGGAGGACCGCTTTCAGCCCCAGCATTTT. Translating it yields CATSDPPRDREDRFQPQHF.

DNA for the CDR3: TGTGCCAGTAGTATAGACGGAGGCTCCTACAATGAGCAGTTCTTC. It encodes CASSIDGGSYNEQFF. The chain combines TRBV19 with TRBJ2-1; possibly TRBD2 for D (5 bases). The V gene's germline CDR1 is LNHDA and CDR2 SQIVND (reference sequence). V lost 0 bases and J 0 bases, leaving 6 bases between the germline ends. This CDR3 has 15 residues.

The chain combines TRBV5-1 with TRBJ2-3; perhaps TRBD2 as D (6 bases). This CDR3 has 14 residues. The V gene's germline CDR1 is SGHRS and CDR2 YFSETQ. V was cut by 1 base and J by 0 bases, with 6 bases left in between. The CDR3 coding sequence is TGCGCCAGCAGCTTGCGGGGGAGCACAGATACGCAGTATTTT. This encodes CASSLRGSTDTQYF.

J is TRBJ1-1 and V is TRBV10-3; D is unclear. CDR3 length equals 12 residues. The germline gives CDR1 ENHRY, CDR2 SYGVKD. With 9 bases removed from V and 1 base from J, the gap between germline ends came to 9 bases. The CDR3 sequence is CAMSTANTEAFF. For the CDR3, the DNA is TGTGCCATGTCGACGGCGAACACTGAAGCTTTCTTT.

CDR3 nucleotides: TGTGCCAGCAGCACCAGGGCCCCCGGGGAGCTGTTTTTT. It is translated as CASSTRAPGELFF. The V call is TRBV5-6, the J call TRBJ2-2, with D tentatively TRBD1 (5 bases). The CDR3 sequence is 13 residues long. Trimming pared 4 bases from V and 6 bases from J, leaving 10 bases between. Germline loops: CDR1 SGHDT, CDR2 YYEEEE.

This chain connects TRBV6-5 to TRBJ1-2, with D possibly being TRBD1 (5 bases). Between the trimmed V and J ends, which lost 2 bases and 2 bases, there was a span of 9 bases. This CDR3 region has 14 residues. Looked up from germline, CDR1 is MNHEY and CDR2 is SVGAGI. The CDR3 spells CASSYAAGNYGYTF. The CDR3 DNA reads TGTGCCAGCAGTTACGCGGCAGGGAACTATGGCTACACCTTC.

V usage is TRBV7-6 and J usage is TRBJ2-3; 7 positions match TRBD2. Losses at the gene ends were 1 base for V and 4 bases for J; bases not matched to a gene: 2. The CDR3 length is 14 residues. The germline V gene has CDR1 SGHVS and CDR2 FNYEAQ. The DNA of the CDR3 is TGTGCCAGCAGCTTAGTGCTAGCGGCAGATACGCAGTATTTT. Translating it yields CASSLVLAADTQYF.

This chain connects TRBV25-1 to TRBJ2-7, with 8 bases lining up with TRBD1. With 8 bases clipped from V and 9 bases from J, the junction kept 9 bases outside the gene matches. The germline CDR1 and CDR2 sequences are MGHDK and SYGVNS. This CDR3 has 12 residues. The CDR3 bases are TGTGCCAGCGGACAGGGCGCACTAAGGCAGTACTTC. Translation gives CASGQGALRQYF.

This rearrangement joins TRBV7-9 to TRBJ1-6; TRBD1 aligns across 7 bases. Losses at the gene ends were 7 bases for V and 7 bases for J; bases not matched to a gene: 4. Per germline, CDR1 SEHNR and CDR2 FQNEAQ (reference sequence). This CDR3 is 13 amino acids long. CDR3 DNA sequence: TGTGCCAGCACCAGGGGGGGGAATTCACCCCTCCACTTT. Encoded protein: CASTRGGNSPLHF.

The gene calls are TRBV7-9 and TRBJ1-2; 7 bases fit TRBD1. The germline gives CDR1 SEHNR, CDR2 FQNEAQ (reference sequence). The V and J ends lost 5 bases and 0 bases, in that order; junction bases with no gene match: 6. The CDR3 length is 15 residues. The CDR3 is CASSARQGANYGYTF. CDR3 coding DNA: TGTGCCAGCAGCGCCCGACAGGGAGCTAACTATGGCTACACCTTC.

A single count supports this clone. The V and J genes are TRBV20-1 and TRBJ1-6; D may be TRBD1 (6 bases). Trimming removed 3 bases from V and 9 bases from J, with 12 bases in between. The V gene's germline CDR1 is DFQATT and CDR2 SNEGSKA (reference sequence). The length of the CDR3 is 13 residues. CDR3: CSASKEGGSPLHF. The CDR3 DNA is TGCAGTGCTAGTAAGGAAGGGGGTTCACCCCTCCACTTT.

V is TRBV29-1 and J is TRBJ1-1, with D hard to call. This CDR3 has 14 amino acids. Germline V gene data show CDR1 as SQVTM and CDR2 as ANQGSEA. V gave up 4 bases and J gave up 1 base, with 13 bases separating them. The CDR3 DNA is TGCAGCGTTGCCCTAGGGATAGAGAACACTGAAGCTTTCTTT. This translates into CSVALGIENTEAFF.

V gene TRBV20-1 combines with J gene TRBJ2-1, with 9 bases fitting TRBD2. V was clipped by 3 bases and J by 4 bases; unmatched bases: 10. Germline-derived CDR1 and CDR2 are DFQATT and SNEGSKA (reference sequence). This CDR3 has 16 residues. CDR3 DNA sequence: TGCAGTGCTAGTAGTCTAGGCGGGGGGGCTTACAATGAGCAGTTCTTC. This sequence encodes CSASSLGGGAYNEQFF.

Turning to this clone: Germline and junction disagree at one end, which may indicate a read error. V is TRBV12-3 or TRBV12-4 and J is TRBJ1-4; D is unresolved. This CDR3 has 13 amino acids. The DNA for the CDR3 is TGTGCCAGCAGGACTACATCCACCGACTCCCTTCATTTT. Translated: CASRTTSTDSLHF.

The genes are TRBV29-1 and TRBJ2-3; possible D gene TRBD2, 5 bases. V lost 4 bases, J lost 3 bases, and 20 bases lay in between. The length of the CDR3 is 16 residues. Germline CDR1 SQVTM, CDR2 ANQGSEA. The CDR3 DNA reads TGCAGCGTTGGAGGGAGACCCCATAGCACGACAGATACGCAGTATTTT. Protein: CSVGGRPHSTTDTQYF.

V and J are TRBV25-1 and TRBJ2-1, with D maybe TRBD2 (5 bases). Germline CDR1 is MGHDK and CDR2 is SYGVNS. The CDR3 is made up of 12 amino acids. The V gene lost 10 bases and the J gene lost 6 bases, with 13 bases spanning the gap. The CDR3 here is CATGRAGNEQFF. CDR3 DNA sequence: TGTGCCACCGGGCGGGCTGGCAATGAGCAGTTCTTC.

The chain uses TRBV7-9 and TRBJ2-1; 7 bases match TRBD1. The CDR3 contains 13 residues. With V trimmed by 1 base and J by 6 bases, 0 bases remained unmatched. Looked up from germline, CDR1 is SEHNR and CDR2 is FQNEAQ (reference sequence). The CDR3 bases are TGTGCCAGCAGCTTAGGACAGGGCAATGAGCAGTTCTTC. It translates to CASSLGQGNEQFF.

The rearrangement joins TRBV5-6 to TRBJ1-5, with 8 bases identical to TRBD1. Germline assignment: CDR1 SGHDT and CDR2 YYEEEE. The CDR3 runs to 16 residues. V lost 5 bases, J lost 2 bases, and 9 bases stayed unmatched. CDR3 nucleotide sequence: TGTGCCAGCAGTATGTCAGGGGGCCAAGGCAATCAGCCCCAGCATTTT. It codes for CASSMSGGQGNQPQHF.

This chain joins TRBV19 and TRBJ1-2; 10 positions match TRBD1. Losses at the gene ends were 6 bases for V and 4 bases for J; bases not matched to a gene: 5. The CDR3 covers 14 residues. Germline V gene data show CDR1 as LNHDA and CDR2 as SQIVND (reference sequence). CDR3 DNA sequence: TGTGCCAGTAGCGGATGGACAGGGGGCTATGGCTACACCTTC. This sequence encodes CASSGWTGGYGYTF.

This rearrangement joins TRBV11-2 to TRBJ2-5, with no clear D. This CDR3 has 14 residues. CDR1 SGHAT and CDR2 FQNNGV come from the germline V gene. The ends were cut back, 5 bases at V and 5 bases at J, with 15 bases in the middle. The CDR3, as DNA: TGTGCCAGCAGCAAAGCCCTTGGAGCGGAGACCCAGTACTTC. Its translation is CASSKALGAETQYF.